These T cell receptor beta chains were read from a single sample in a study of T cells after yellow fever vaccination. TCRdb re-analysed the 5' RACE reads in MiXCR, keeping a single row per CDR3 protein. The sample holds more than 450,000 distinct CDR3 sequences, roughly 22% seen once. The sample consisted of PBMCs, taken approximately 22 days after the first yellow fever vaccination. Receptors originate from a man between 18 and 35 years old who received the YFV17D yellow fever vaccine. Both conserved end residues are trimmed from each CDR3. Each record gives: D gene, V gene, CDR3 protein. D genes are given only for firm matches.

D gene: NA
V gene: TRBV20-1
CDR3 protein: SARDRASIADTQY

D gene: NA
V gene: TRBV20-1
CDR3 protein: SVSSGQGHQPQH

D gene: TRBD1
V gene: TRBV29-1
CDR3 protein: SVRRTGSYGYT

D gene: NA
V gene: TRBV6-2/TRBV6-3
CDR3 protein: ASSTGGGLNTEAF

D gene: NA
V gene: TRBV7-3
CDR3 protein: ASSLSPGTYAF

D gene: TRBD1
V gene: TRBV7-2
CDR3 protein: ASSLRGSGANVLT

D gene: NA
V gene: TRBV24-1
CDR3 protein: ATSVPGTTEAF

D gene: NA
V gene: TRBV7-6
CDR3 protein: ASSLRGTGISDTQY

D gene: NA
V gene: TRBV7-7
CDR3 protein: ASSLSSGGELF

D gene: NA
V gene: TRBV18
CDR3 protein: ASSPGPLDTEAF

D gene: NA
V gene: TRBV7-2
CDR3 protein: ASSPRVTRGYT

D gene: TRBD2
V gene: TRBV24-1
CDR3 protein: ATSDRTSPETQY

D gene: NA
V gene: TRBV7-9
CDR3 protein: ASSFGLGANQPQH

D gene: NA
V gene: TRBV10-3
CDR3 protein: AISESVPPQY

D gene: NA
V gene: TRBV6-5
CDR3 protein: ASSYEDNYGYT

D gene: TRBD2
V gene: TRBV29-1
CDR3 protein: SVEELSGGDTGELF

D gene: NA
V gene: TRBV4-1
CDR3 protein: ASSPNSGLDKNIQY

D gene: NA
V gene: TRBV19
CDR3 protein: ASSIDTGGPTEAF

D gene: TRBD1
V gene: TRBV7-2
CDR3 protein: ASSLADRAQPQH

D gene: NA
V gene: TRBV3-1
CDR3 protein: ASSQSGIGELF

D gene: TRBD1
V gene: TRBV28
CDR3 protein: ASSLAQGDNEQF

D gene: TRBD1
V gene: TRBV7-3
CDR3 protein: ASSLTDRAREQF

D gene: TRBD2
V gene: TRBV7-6
CDR3 protein: ASRRIAGGSLTDTQY

D gene: NA
V gene: TRBV3-1
CDR3 protein: ASRKLAKY

D gene: NA
V gene: TRBV4-2
CDR3 protein: ASSPRFGAPGGYT

D gene: TRBD2
V gene: TRBV4-3
CDR3 protein: ASSQDSSRGLGHNEQF

D gene: NA
V gene: TRBV21-1
CDR3 protein: ASSKGDSGLAGENTQY

D gene: NA
V gene: TRBV11-1
CDR3 protein: ASSFRGYSPLH

D gene: NA
V gene: TRBV29-1
CDR3 protein: SVEGGAQETQY

D gene: TRBD2
V gene: TRBV6-1
CDR3 protein: ASRRTWGGGTDTQY

D gene: NA
V gene: TRBV9
CDR3 protein: ASSVGDGSGANVLT

D gene: TRBD1
V gene: TRBV5-1
CDR3 protein: ASKRQGADNEQF